This TCR beta chain was identified in a study of molecular identifiers for immune sequencing clone quantification. Broader study findings: Clones above 20 RNA copies held over 98% of effector molecules, under 1% in naive cells. Sharing of a barcode by identical TCR molecules could cause highly expanded clone sizes to be underestimated.

Researchers sorted naive CD8 T cells as cells that were CD8+CD4-CCR7+CD45RA+. MiXCR, run by TCRdb on the PCR reads, gives a single entry per CDR3 protein. Among approximately 500,000 distinct CDR3 sequences listed, 25% were seen once. Trimming removed 5 bases at V and 7 bases at J, with 8 bases between. The CDR3 sequence is 11 residues long. From germline, CDR1 is LNHDA and CDR2 SQIVND (reference sequence). This clonotype has at least ten counts. The antigen remains undetermined. The chain couples TRBV19 to TRBJ1-2; no clear D. This receptor was taken from a human donor in good health. Some libraries in this study had Jurkat cell RNA spiked in. Sequencing was performed on naive CD8+ T cells from blood, with Jurkat cell RNA spiked in. Subset meaning: FACS-sorted CD8+CD4-CCR7+CD45RA+ naive T cells. CDR3 bases: TGTGCCAGTAGTTCGGGCGGTGGCTACACCTTC. This encodes CASSSGGGYTF. Variable domain in full (rest from reference TRBV19 and TRBJ1-2): DGGITQSPKYLFRKEGQNVTLSCEQNLNHDAMYWYRQDPGQGLRLIYYSQIVNDFQKGDIAEGYSVSREKKESFPLTVTSAQKNPTAFYLCASSSGGGYTFGSGTRLTVV.